Described below is a single TCR beta chain sequence and its context. Trimming took 4 bases from V and 4 from J, leaving 13 bases between them. CDR3 size: 13 residues. The germline V gene encodes CDR1 SQVTM and CDR2 ANQGSEA. The data were produced by immunoSEQ multiplex PCR, yet TCRdb's version contains in-frame clones alone and is incomplete. Altogether tens of thousands of clones are present, around 92% being singletons, with the ten largest covering approximately 0.6%. The sample is drawn from a study of T cell changes during pregnancy in multiple sclerosis. Here the sequenced sample was CD4+ T cells from peripheral blood mononuclear cells, taken after pregnancy. The receptor was derived from a female donor with multiple sclerosis, enrolled in a pregnancy study. The chain links TRBV29-1 to TRBJ1-1; D gene ambiguous. The CDR3 sequence is CSVVPLSGTEAFF. CDR3 bases: TGCAGCGTTGTCCCCCTGTCGGGCACTGAAGCTTTCTTT.